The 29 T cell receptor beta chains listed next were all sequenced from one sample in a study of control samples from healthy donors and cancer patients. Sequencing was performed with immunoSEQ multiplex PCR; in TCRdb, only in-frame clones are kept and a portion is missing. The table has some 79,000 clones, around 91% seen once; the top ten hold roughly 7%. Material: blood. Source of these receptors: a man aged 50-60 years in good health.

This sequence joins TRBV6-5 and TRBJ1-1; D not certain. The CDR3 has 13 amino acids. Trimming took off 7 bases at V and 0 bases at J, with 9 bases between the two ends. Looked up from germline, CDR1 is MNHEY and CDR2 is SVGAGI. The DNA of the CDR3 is TGTGCCAGCAATCTCGTTATGAACACTGAAGCTTTCTTT. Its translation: CASNLVMNTEAFF.

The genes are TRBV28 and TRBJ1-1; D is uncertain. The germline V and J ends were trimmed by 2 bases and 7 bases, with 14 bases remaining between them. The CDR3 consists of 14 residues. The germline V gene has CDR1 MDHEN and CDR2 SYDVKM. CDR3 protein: CASSLGRGDREAFF. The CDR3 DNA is TGTGCCAGCAGTTTAGGACGGGGTGACCGTGAAGCTTTCTTT.

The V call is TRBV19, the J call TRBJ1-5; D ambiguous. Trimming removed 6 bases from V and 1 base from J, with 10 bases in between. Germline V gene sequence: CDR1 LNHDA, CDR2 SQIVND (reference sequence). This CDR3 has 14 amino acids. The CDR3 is CASSATGSNQPQHF. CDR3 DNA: TGTGCCAGTAGCGCGACGGGAAGCAATCAGCCCCAGCATTTT. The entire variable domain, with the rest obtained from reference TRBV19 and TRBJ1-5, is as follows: DGGITQSPKYLFRKEGQNVTLSCEQNLNHDAMYWYRQDPGQGLRLIYYSQIVNDFQKGDIAEGYSVSREKKESFPLTVTSAQKNPTAFYLCASSATGSNQPQHFGDGTRLSIL.

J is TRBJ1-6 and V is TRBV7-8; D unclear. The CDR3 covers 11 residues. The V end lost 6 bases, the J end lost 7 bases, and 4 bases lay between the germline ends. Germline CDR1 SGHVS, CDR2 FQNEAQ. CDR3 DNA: TGTGCCAGCAGGTCCAATTCACCCCTCCACTTT. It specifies CASRSNSPLHF.

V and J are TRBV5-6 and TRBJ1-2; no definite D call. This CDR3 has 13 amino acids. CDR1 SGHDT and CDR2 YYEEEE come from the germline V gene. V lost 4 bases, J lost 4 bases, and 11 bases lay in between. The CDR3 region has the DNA TGTGCCAGCAGCCTACAGAGACTCTATGGCTACACCTTC. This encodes CASSLQRLYGYTF.

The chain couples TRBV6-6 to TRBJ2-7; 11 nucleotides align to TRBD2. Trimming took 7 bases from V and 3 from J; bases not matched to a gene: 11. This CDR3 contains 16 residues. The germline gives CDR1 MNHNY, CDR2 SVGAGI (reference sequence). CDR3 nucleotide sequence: TGTGCCAGCACCGGTCTAGCGGGGGGCTCCGGCTACGAGCAGTACTTC. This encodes CASTGLAGGSGYEQYF.

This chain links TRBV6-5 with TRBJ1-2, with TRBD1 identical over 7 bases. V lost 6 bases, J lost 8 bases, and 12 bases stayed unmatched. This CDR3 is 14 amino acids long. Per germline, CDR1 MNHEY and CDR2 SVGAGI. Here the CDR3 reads CASSVKTGPRGYTF. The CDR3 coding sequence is TGTGCCAGCAGCGTAAAGACAGGGCCCAGAGGCTACACCTTC.

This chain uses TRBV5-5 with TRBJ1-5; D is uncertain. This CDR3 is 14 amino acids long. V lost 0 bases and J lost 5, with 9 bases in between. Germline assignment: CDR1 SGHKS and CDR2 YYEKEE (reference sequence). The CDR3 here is CASSLAVADQPQHF. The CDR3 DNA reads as TGTGCCAGCAGCTTGGCCGTAGCGGATCAGCCCCAGCATTTT.

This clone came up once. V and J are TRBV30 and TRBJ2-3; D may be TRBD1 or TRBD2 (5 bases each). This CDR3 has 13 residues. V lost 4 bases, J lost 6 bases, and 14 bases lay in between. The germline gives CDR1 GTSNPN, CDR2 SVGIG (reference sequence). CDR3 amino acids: CAWNRDRSDTQYF. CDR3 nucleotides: TGTGCCTGGAACCGGGACCGGTCGGATACGCAGTATTTT.

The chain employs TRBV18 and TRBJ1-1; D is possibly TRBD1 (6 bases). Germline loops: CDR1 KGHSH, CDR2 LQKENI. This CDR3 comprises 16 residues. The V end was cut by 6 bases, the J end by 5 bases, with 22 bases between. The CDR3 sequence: CASSRQVGEIQTEAFF. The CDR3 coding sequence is TGTGCCAGCTCGAGACAGGTCGGGGAGATACAGACTGAAGCTTTCTTT.

CDR3 sequence (DNA): TGTGCCAGCAGCTTAAGCTTCCAAGAGACCCAGTACTTC. Its translation: CASSLSFQETQYF. The rearrangement joins TRBV7-2 to TRBJ2-5; D is uncertain. CDR1 is SGHTA and CDR2 is FQGNSA in the germline V gene. The V gene lost 2 bases and the J gene lost 1 base, with 5 bases spanning the gap. The CDR3 contains 13 residues.

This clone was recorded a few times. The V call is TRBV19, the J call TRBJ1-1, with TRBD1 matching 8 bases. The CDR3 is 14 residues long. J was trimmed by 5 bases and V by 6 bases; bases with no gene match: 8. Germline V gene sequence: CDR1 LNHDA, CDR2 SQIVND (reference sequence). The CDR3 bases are TGTGCCAGTAGGGTACGGGACAGGACAACTGAAGCTTTCTTT. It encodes CASRVRDRTTEAFF.

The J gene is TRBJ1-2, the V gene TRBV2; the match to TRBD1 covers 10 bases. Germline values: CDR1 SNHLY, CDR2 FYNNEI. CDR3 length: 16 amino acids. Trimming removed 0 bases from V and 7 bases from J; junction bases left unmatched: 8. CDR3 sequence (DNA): TGTGCCAGCAGTGAAGCGTCGGGACAGGGGCAAGGTGGCTACACCTTC. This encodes CASSEASGQGQGGYTF.

Here the CDR3 DNA reads TGTGCCAGCAGCCAGGCTGGACAGGGGGTTTCACCCCTCCACTTT. Protein product: CASSQAGQGVSPLHF. The rearrangement uses TRBV3-1 (or the pseudogene TRBV3-2) and TRBJ1-6; 10 nucleotides agree with TRBD1. The CDR3 extends over 15 amino acids. V lost 3 bases and J lost 9; bases outside the gene matches: 5. Germline V CDR1 and CDR2: LGHDT, YNNKEL (reference sequence).

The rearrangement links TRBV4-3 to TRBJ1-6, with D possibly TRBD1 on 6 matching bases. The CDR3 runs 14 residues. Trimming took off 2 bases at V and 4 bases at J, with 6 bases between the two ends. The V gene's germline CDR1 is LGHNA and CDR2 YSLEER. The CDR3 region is CASSQRGYNSPLHF. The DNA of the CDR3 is TGCGCCAGCAGCCAAAGGGGGTATAATTCACCCCTCCACTTT.

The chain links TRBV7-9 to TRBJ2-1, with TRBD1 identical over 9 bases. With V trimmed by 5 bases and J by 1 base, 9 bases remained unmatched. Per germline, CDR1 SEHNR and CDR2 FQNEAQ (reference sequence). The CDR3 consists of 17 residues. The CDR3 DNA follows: TGTGCCAGCAGCCCTAGGACAGGGGAAAGTTCCTACAATGAGCAGTTCTTC. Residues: CASSPRTGESSYNEQFF.

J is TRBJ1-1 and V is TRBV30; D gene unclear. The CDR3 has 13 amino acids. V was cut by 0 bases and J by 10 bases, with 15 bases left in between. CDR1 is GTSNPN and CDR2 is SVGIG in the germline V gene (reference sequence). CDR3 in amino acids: CAWSVSAGRGAFF. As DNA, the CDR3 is TGTGCCTGGAGTGTATCCGCCGGGCGGGGAGCTTTCTTT.

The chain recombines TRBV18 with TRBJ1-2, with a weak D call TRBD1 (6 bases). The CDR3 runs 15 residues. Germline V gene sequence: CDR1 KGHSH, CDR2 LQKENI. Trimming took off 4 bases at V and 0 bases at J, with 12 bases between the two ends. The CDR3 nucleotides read TGTGCCAGCTCACAACTCCCAGGGGCTAACTATGGCTACACCTTC. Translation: CASSQLPGANYGYTF.

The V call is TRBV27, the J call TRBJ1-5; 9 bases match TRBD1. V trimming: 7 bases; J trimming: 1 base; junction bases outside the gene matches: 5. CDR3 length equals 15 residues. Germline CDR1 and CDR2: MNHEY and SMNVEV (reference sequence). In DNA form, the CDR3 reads TGTGCCAGCAAAAACGGACAGGGGAGCAATCAGCCCCAGCATTTT. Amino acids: CASKNGQGSNQPQHF.

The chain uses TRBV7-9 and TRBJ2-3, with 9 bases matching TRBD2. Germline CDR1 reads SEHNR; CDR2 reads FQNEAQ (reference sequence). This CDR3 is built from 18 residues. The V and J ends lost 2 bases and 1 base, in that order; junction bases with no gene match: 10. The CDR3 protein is CASSLRSAGGPRTDTQYF. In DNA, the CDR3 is TGTGCCAGCAGCTTAAGGTCGGCGGGGGGGCCACGCACAGATACGCAGTATTTT.

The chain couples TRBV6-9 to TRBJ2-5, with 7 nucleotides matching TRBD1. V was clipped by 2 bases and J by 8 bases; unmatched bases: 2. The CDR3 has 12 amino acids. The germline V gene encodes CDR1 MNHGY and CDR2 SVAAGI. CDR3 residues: CASSYHRGTQYF. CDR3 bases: TGTGCCAGCAGTTATCACAGGGGAACCCAGTACTTC.

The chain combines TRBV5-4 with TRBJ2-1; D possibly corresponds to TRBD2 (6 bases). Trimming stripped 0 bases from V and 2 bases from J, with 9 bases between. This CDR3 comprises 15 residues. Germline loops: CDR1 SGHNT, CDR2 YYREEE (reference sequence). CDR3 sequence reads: CASSLATGAYNEQFF. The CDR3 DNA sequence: TGTGCCAGCAGCTTGGCCACGGGGGCCTACAATGAGCAGTTCTTC.

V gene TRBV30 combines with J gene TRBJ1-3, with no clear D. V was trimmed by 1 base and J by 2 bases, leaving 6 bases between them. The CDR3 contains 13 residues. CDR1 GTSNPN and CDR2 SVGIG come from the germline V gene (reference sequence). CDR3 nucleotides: TGTGCCTGGAGTGGGGGTACTGGAAACACCATATATTTT. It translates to CAWSGGTGNTIYF.

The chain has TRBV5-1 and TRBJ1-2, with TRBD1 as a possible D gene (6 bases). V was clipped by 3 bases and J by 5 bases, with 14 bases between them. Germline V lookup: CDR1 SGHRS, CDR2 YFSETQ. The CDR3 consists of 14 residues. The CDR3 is CASSSAGTYYGYTF. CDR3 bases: TGCGCCAGCAGCTCAGCCGGGACATATTATGGCTACACCTTC.

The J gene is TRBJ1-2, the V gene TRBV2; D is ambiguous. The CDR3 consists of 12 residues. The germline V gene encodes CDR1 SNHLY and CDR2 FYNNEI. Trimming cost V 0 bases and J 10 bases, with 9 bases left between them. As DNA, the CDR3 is TGTGCCAGCAGTGAAGCGAAATTGGTCTACACCTTC. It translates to CASSEAKLVYTF.

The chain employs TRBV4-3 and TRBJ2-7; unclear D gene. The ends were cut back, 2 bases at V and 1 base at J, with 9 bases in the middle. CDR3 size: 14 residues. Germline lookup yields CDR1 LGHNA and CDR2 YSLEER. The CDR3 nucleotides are TGCGCCAGCAGCCAAACTCACAGATCCTACGAGCAGTACTTC. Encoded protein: CASSQTHRSYEQYF.

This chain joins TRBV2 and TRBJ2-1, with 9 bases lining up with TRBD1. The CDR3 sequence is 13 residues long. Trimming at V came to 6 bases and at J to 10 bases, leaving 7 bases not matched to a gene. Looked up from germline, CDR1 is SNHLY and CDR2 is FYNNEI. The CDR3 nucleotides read TGTGCCAGCAGGGGACAGGGTGTGGGGGAGCAGTTCTTC. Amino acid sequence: CASRGQGVGEQFF.

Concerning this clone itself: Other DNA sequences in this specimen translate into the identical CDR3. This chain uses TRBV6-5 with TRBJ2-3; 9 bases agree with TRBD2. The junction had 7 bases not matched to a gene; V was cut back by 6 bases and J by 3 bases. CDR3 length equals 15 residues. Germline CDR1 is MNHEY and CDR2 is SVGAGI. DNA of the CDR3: TGTGCCAGCAGCTATGCTCTAGCGGGAACAGATACGCAGTATTTT. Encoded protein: CASSYALAGTDTQYF.

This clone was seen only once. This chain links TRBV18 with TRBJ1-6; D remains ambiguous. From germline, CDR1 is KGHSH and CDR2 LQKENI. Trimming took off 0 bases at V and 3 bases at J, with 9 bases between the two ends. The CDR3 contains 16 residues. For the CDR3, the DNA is TGTGCCAGCTCACCACCTGGCAGGAGCTATAATTCACCCCTCCACTTT. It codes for CASSPPGRSYNSPLHF.